Listed below are T cell receptor beta chains from one sample, sequenced in a study of T-cell memory formation after mild COVID-19. One entry per CDR3 protein results from TCRdb running MiXCR on the 5' RACE reads. The sample yields roughly 280,000 distinct CDR3 sequences, about 16% seen once. Sequences were obtained from PBMCs or a T cell subset sorted from them (not recorded which). The receptors originated from a man younger than 35 who had mild COVID-19 (a few samples of this study predate the infection). Cell type and time point are not known. The CDR3 runs from the conserved cysteine through the conserved F or W. The D gene is left open where the match is weak. For some rows the clone size is stated as once, few or many, or as a class when expanded; others skip it.

>TRBJ2-2|NA|few|TRBV28
TGTGCCAGCAGTTTTGAGTTGGGGGGACAGCCCACCGGGGAGCTGTTTTTT
CASSFELGGQPTGELFF
>TRBJ2-3|NA|few|TRBV5-6
TGTGCCAGCAGCGCCGGGTCTTTCACAGATACGCAGTATTTT
CASSAGSFTDTQYF
>TRBJ2-1|NA|NA|TRBV4-2
TGTGCCAGCAGCCAAGACGGGTTGAAGCAGTTCTTC
CASSQDGLKQFF
>TRBJ2-2|NA|few|TRBV7-8
TGTGCCAGCAGCTTAGGGGGGCGCGAGTCCGGGGAGCTGTTTTTT
CASSLGGRESGELFF
>TRBJ2-3|NA|NA|TRBV24-1
TGTGCCACCAGTGATCCGTTGGGACCAGCGGGCGCGGATGCTCAGTATTTT
CATSDPLGPAGADAQYF
>TRBJ1-6|NA|few|TRBV18
TGTGCCAGCTCACGAGACCCTGGGGCACCACCCCTCCACTTT
CASSRDPGAPPLHF
>TRBJ1-3|TRBD1|NA|TRBV27
TGTGCCAGCAGTTCGCATCAGGGGGTAGCTGGAAACACCATATATTTT
CASSSHQGVAGNTIYF
>TRBJ2-4|TRBD1|NA|TRBV4-3
TGCGCCAGCAGCCAAGATTGGGACAGGTTCCAAAACATTCAGTACTTC
CASSQDWDRFQNIQYF
>TRBJ2-2|TRBD2|NA|TRBV6-6
TGTGCCAGCAGTTATTCTAGCGGGGGGGCCGGGGAGCTGTTTTTT
CASSYSSGGAGELFF
>TRBJ2-1|NA|NA|TRBV7-3
TGTGCCAGCAGCTTAACGCTGGGGAGAGAGCAGTTCTTC
CASSLTLGREQFF
>TRBJ1-1|NA|few|TRBV28
TGTGCCAGCAGCCTAACAGGGAAAGCTTTCTTT
CASSLTGKAFF
>TRBJ2-3|NA|few|TRBV12-3/TRBV12-4
TGTGCCAGCAGGCTTTACAGGGACACAGATACGCAGTATTTT
CASRLYRDTDTQYF
>TRBJ1-1|NA|few|TRBV10-3
TGTGCCATCGGCAGGGCGGACACTGAAGCTTTCTTT
CAIGRADTEAFF
>TRBJ2-3|TRBD1|few|TRBV9
TGTGCCAGCAGCCCCCGACAGGGATATAGCACAGATACGCAGTATTTT
CASSPRQGYSTDTQYF
>TRBJ2-7|NA|NA|TRBV13
TGTGCCAGCAGCTTGCCGGGACCTACCTACGAGCAGTACTTC
CASSLPGPTYEQYF
>TRBJ2-3|NA|few|TRBV5-1
TGCGCCAGCAGCCACCCGTCAGATACGCAGTATTTT
CASSHPSDTQYF
>TRBJ2-3|NA|few|TRBV2
TGTGCCAGCACTCAGAATGGGGTCACAGATACGCAGTATTTT
CASTQNGVTDTQYF
>TRBJ2-7|TRBD1|NA|TRBV4-1
TGCGCCAGCAGCCGGGAAAGACAGGGCGGCTCCTACGAGCAGTACTTC
CASSRERQGGSYEQYF
>TRBJ1-4|TRBD1|NA|TRBV7-2
TGTGCCAGCAGCGTGGGACAGGGGGATGAAAAACTGTTTTTT
CASSVGQGDEKLFF
>TRBJ2-1|NA|NA|TRBV6-2/TRBV6-3
TGTGCCAGCAGTTACCTGACAGCTAATGAGCAGTTCTTC
CASSYLTANEQFF
>TRBJ2-5|TRBD2|few|TRBV12-3/TRBV12-4
TGTGCCAGCAGATCCCGGGGGGGCCGTGAGACCCAGTACTTC
CASRSRGGRETQYF
>TRBJ1-6|NA|NA|TRBV30
TGTGCCTGGAGTGTACGGGGGGGGGCAAATTCACCCCTCCACTTT
CAWSVRGGANSPLHF
>TRBJ1-3|NA|NA|TRBV12-3/TRBV12-4
TGTGCCAGCGGCTCCCCGAACAGGGTTCCTGGAAACACCATATATTTT
CASGSPNRVPGNTIYF
>TRBJ2-1|TRBD2|NA|TRBV5-1
TGCGCCAGCAGCGCTAGGGCGACTAGCGGGAAACCCGCGGGGCAGTTCTTC
CASSARATSGKPAGQFF